A single sample is the source of the 2 T cell receptor beta chains below, sequenced in a study of blood T cell repertoires in COVID-19. Measured with immunoSEQ multiplex PCR; TCRdb has only the in-frame clones, and not every one. The sample has roughly 200,000 clones, approximately 85% seen once. Sequences were obtained from peripheral blood. These receptors came from a woman aged 60-70 years with acute or convalescent COVID-19.

In nucleotides, the CDR3 is TGCAGCGTTGGGTCGGGTGGCGATAATTCACCCCTCCACTTT. It specifies CSVGSGGDNSPLHF. J is TRBJ1-6 and V is TRBV29-1; no clear D. The V gene's germline CDR1 is SQVTM and CDR2 ANQGSEA. The ends were cut back, 4 bases at V and 5 bases at J, with 12 bases in the middle. CDR3 length equals 14 residues.

This chain joins TRBV12-3 or TRBV12-4 and TRBJ1-5; D uncertain. Trimming left V 3 bases short and J 5 bases short, with 8 bases between. The CDR3 totals 13 residues. This CDR3 is CASSLVRDQPQHF. In DNA, the CDR3 is TGTGCCAGCAGTTTGGTCCGGGATCAGCCCCAGCATTTT.